A single sample gave rise to the 15 T cell receptor beta chains below, sequenced in a study of shared clonotypes between healthy human individuals. Libraries were prepared by immunoSEQ multiplex PCR; TCRdb keeps only in-frame clonotypes and omits some of them. The profile shows 2 million to 3 million clones, under 95% of them singletons. Sequencing was carried out using naive CD4+ T cells from PBMCs. Specified subset: CD45RA+ positively selected. The receptor source for this set is a young man in good health. Some clones in this sample may be carry-over from other donors' samples.

This clone was observed once. V gene TRBV6-6 combines with J gene TRBJ2-7; unclear D gene. Germline V gives CDR1 MNHNY, CDR2 SVGAGI (reference sequence). Deletions cut 0 bases from V and 3 bases from J, with 6 bases between. There are 13 residues in the CDR3. Written as DNA, the CDR3 is TGTGCCAGCAGTTACTCCATCGGCTACGAGCAGTACTTC. Its protein product is CASSYSIGYEQYF.

The V call is TRBV18, the J call TRBJ2-3, with TRBD2 matching over 9 bases. The CDR3 length is 17 residues. J gave up 5 bases and V 3 bases, and 12 bases lay outside the gene matches. Germline lookup yields CDR1 KGHSH and CDR2 LQKENI. The CDR3 nucleotides read TGTGCCAGCTCACCGTTCCTAGCGGGGTTCGAGGGAGATACGCAGTATTTT. It is translated as CASSPFLAGFEGDTQYF.

The V and J genes are TRBV6-5 and TRBJ2-7; the D gene is possibly TRBD1 (7 bases). CDR1 is MNHEY, CDR2 SVGAGI, per germline. The CDR3 has 15 amino acids. Trimming took off 0 bases at V and 5 bases at J, with 14 bases between the two ends. The CDR3, as DNA: TGTGCCAGCAGTTACTCGGGCAGGGGGGCCCACGAGCAGTACTTC. It specifies CASSYSGRGAHEQYF.

As for this clone: Within the sample, other DNA sequences also encode this same CDR3. The CDR3 DNA reads TGCGCCAGCAGCTTGGGGCGTAACACTGAAGCTTTCTTT. It codes for CASSLGRNTEAFF. J is TRBJ1-1 and V is TRBV5-1; D is unclear. Deletions cut 0 bases from V and 2 bases from J, with 5 bases between. Germline V gene sequence: CDR1 SGHRS, CDR2 YFSETQ. This CDR3 is 13 amino acids long.

This clone has just one count. The J gene is TRBJ1-5, the V gene TRBV5-5, with D hard to call. The CDR3 is 16 residues long. The V end lost 0 bases, the J end lost 1 base, and 11 bases lay between the germline ends. Germline V gene data show CDR1 as SGHKS and CDR2 as YYEKEE (reference sequence). The CDR3 nucleotides read TGTGCCAGCAGCTTGGGGGCGCGAGTAAGCAATCAGCCCCAGCATTTT. This sequence encodes CASSLGARVSNQPQHF.

The V and J genes are TRBV28 and TRBJ2-1; TRBD2 matches 7 bases. The junction had 11 bases not matched to a gene; V was cut back by 6 bases and J by 0 bases. The CDR3 extends over 17 amino acids. CDR1 is MDHEN and CDR2 is SYDVKM in the germline V gene. In DNA, the CDR3 is TGTGCCAGCAGCTACTCCCTAGGCGGGAGCTCCTACAATGAGCAGTTCTTC. The encoded protein is CASSYSLGGSSYNEQFF.

The rearrangement joins TRBV19 to TRBJ2-3, with 9 bases identical to TRBD2. V trimming: 6 bases; J trimming: 0 bases; junction bases outside the gene matches: 4. Germline CDR1 LNHDA, CDR2 SQIVND (reference sequence). The CDR3 is 15 amino acids. In nucleotides, the CDR3 is TGTGCCAGTAGCCCGAGCGGGAGGAGCACAGATACGCAGTATTTT. This sequence encodes CASSPSGRSTDTQYF. Combining the CDR3 with reference TRBV19 and TRBJ2-3 gives the whole variable domain DGGITQSPKYLFRKEGQNVTLSCEQNLNHDAMYWYRQDPGQGLRLIYYSQIVNDFQKGDIAEGYSVSREKKESFPLTVTSAQKNPTAFYLCASSPSGRSTDTQYFGPGTRLTVL.

V gene TRBV19 combines with J gene TRBJ2-6; no clear D. The germline gives CDR1 LNHDA, CDR2 SQIVND (reference sequence). The CDR3 is made up of 15 amino acids. V lost 6 bases, J lost 0 bases, and 9 bases lay in between. The CDR3 region is CASSRPISGANVLTF. The CDR3 nucleotides read TGTGCCAGTAGCCGACCGATCTCTGGGGCCAACGTCCTGACTTTC.

The rearrangement links TRBV10-3 to TRBJ2-7, with 9 bases fitting TRBD2. The V gene's germline CDR1 is ENHRY and CDR2 SYGVKD. The CDR3 length is 15 residues. V was pared by 2 bases and J by 2 bases, with 4 bases of the junction left unmatched. The chain's CDR3 is CAISEVAGAPYEQYF. The CDR3 DNA reads TGTGCCATCAGTGAGGTAGCGGGAGCCCCCTACGAGCAGTACTTC.

The J gene is TRBJ1-1, the V gene TRBV5-1; unclear D gene. The CDR3 runs to 13 residues. From germline, CDR1 is SGHRS and CDR2 YFSETQ. The V end was cut by 8 bases, the J end by 0 bases, with 11 bases between. CDR3 DNA sequence: TGCGCCAGTAGAAGAAGCATGAACACTGAAGCTTTCTTT. Its protein is CASRRSMNTEAFF.

J is TRBJ1-4 and V is TRBV2; TRBD1 matches at 8 bases. Trimming cost V 7 bases and J 8 bases; bases outside gene matches: 9. CDR1 SNHLY and CDR2 FYNNEI come from the germline V gene. The CDR3 is 14 amino acids. The CDR3 here is CASTSQGAGEKLFF. The CDR3 DNA is TGTGCCAGCACTTCTCAGGGGGCAGGGGAAAAACTGTTTTTT.

J is TRBJ1-4 and V is TRBV15, with D possibly TRBD1 on 6 matching bases. Trimming left V 1 base short and J 8 bases short, with 14 bases between. The CDR3 is 15 residues long. Per the germline V gene, CDR1 is LNHNV and CDR2 is YYDKDF (reference sequence). The CDR3 is CATSRVGAGAEKLFF. As DNA, the CDR3 is TGTGCCACCAGCAGAGTAGGGGCAGGGGCGGAAAAACTGTTTTTT. Full variable domain (missing parts from reference TRBV15 and TRBJ1-4): DAMVIQNPRYQVTQFGKPVTLSCSQTLNHNVMYWYQQKSSQAPKLLFHYYDKDFNNEADTPDNFQSRRPNTSFCFLDIRSPGLGDTAMYLCATSRVGAGAEKLFFGSGTQLSVL.

Comments on this clone: The identical CDR3 is also encoded by other nucleotide sequences in the sample. This sequence joins TRBV28 and TRBJ1-1; D is possibly TRBD1 (5 bases). V lost 3 bases and J 0 bases, leaving 11 bases between the germline ends. This CDR3 is 15 amino acids long. The germline CDR1 and CDR2 sequences are MDHEN and SYDVKM. The CDR3 is CASSLSGGVNTEAFF. As DNA, the CDR3 is TGTGCCAGCAGTTTGAGTGGAGGGGTGAACACTGAAGCTTTCTTT.

The genes are TRBV5-1 and TRBJ2-1, with 7 bases lining up with TRBD1. The CDR3 covers 14 residues. The germline V gene has CDR1 SGHRS and CDR2 YFSETQ. Unmatched junction bases numbered 5, after V lost 3 bases and J lost 5 bases. The CDR3 nucleotides read TGCGCCAGCAGCTCGGGACAGTCACACAATGAGCAGTTCTTC. Amino acids: CASSSGQSHNEQFF. Complete variable domain (other parts from reference TRBV5-1 and TRBJ2-1): KAGVTQTPRYLIKTRGQQVTLSCSPISGHRSVSWYQQTPGQGLQFLFEYFSETQRNKGNFPGRFSGRQFSNSRSEMNVSTLELGDSALYLCASSSGQSHNEQFFGPGTRLTVL.

Regarding this clone: This CDR3 is also generated by other DNA sequences in the sample. J is TRBJ2-1 and V is TRBV5-4, with 11 nucleotides matching TRBD2. CDR3 size: 15 residues. J gave up 7 bases and V 4 bases, and 7 bases lay outside the gene matches. Per germline, CDR1 SGHNT and CDR2 YYREEE (reference sequence). The CDR3 sequence is CASSPTSGRGNEQFF. CDR3 coding DNA: TGTGCCAGCAGCCCTACTAGCGGGAGAGGTAATGAGCAGTTCTTC.